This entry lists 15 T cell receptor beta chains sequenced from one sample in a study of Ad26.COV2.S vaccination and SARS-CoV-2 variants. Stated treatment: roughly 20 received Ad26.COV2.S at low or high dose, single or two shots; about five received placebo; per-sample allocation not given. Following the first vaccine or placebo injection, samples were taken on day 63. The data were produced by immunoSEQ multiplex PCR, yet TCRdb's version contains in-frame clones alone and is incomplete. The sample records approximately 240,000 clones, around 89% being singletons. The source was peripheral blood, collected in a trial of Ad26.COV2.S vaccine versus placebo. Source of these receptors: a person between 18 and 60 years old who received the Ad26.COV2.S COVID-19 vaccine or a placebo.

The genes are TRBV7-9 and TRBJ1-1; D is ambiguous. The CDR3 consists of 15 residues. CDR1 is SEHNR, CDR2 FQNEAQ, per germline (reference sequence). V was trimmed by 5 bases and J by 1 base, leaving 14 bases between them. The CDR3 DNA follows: TGTGCCAGCAGCCCGCATGGGGTCACGAACACTGAAGCTTTCTTT. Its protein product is CASSPHGVTNTEAFF.

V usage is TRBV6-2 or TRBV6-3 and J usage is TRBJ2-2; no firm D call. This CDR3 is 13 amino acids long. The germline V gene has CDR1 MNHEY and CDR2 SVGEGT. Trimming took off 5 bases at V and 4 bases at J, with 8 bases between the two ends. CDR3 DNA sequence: TGTGCCAGCAGTCAAAGTCCCACCGGGGAGCTGTTTTTT. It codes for CASSQSPTGELFF.

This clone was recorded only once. DNA for the CDR3: TGCGCCAGCAGCACGGAACAGGGTCCAAGCTCCTACGAGCAGTACTTC. This translates into CASSTEQGPSSYEQYF. The V call is TRBV5-1, the J call TRBJ2-7; tentatively, D is TRBD1 (6 bases). The CDR3 is 16 amino acids. Germline values: CDR1 SGHRS, CDR2 YFSETQ. Trimming cost V 4 bases and J 0 bases, with 17 bases left between them.

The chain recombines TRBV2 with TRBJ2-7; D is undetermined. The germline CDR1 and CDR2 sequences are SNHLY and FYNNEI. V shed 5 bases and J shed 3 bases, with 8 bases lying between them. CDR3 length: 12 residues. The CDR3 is CASSSLVYEQYF. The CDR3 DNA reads TGTGCCAGCAGTTCTTTAGTCTACGAGCAGTACTTC.

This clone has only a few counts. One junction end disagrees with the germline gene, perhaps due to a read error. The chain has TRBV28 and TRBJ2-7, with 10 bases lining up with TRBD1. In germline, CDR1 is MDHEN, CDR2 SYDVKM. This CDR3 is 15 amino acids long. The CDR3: CASSLSPGQGYGQYF. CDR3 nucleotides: TGTGCCAGCAGTTTGTCTCCGGGACAGGGGTACGGGCAGTACTTC.

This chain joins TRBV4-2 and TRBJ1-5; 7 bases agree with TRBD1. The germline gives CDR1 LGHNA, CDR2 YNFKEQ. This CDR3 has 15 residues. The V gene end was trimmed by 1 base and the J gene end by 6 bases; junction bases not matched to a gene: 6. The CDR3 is CASSQATGVSQPQHF. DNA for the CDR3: TGTGCCAGCAGCCAAGCTACAGGGGTGAGTCAGCCCCAGCATTTT.

Here the CDR3 DNA reads TGTGCCACCAGCGCCGGGCGTTCGAGCAATCAGCCCCAGCATTTT. Its protein is CATSAGRSSNQPQHF. The chain recombines TRBV15 with TRBJ1-5; D remains ambiguous. The CDR3 is made up of 15 amino acids. Germline CDR1 and CDR2: LNHNV and YYDKDF (reference sequence). Deletions cut 5 bases from V and 1 base from J, with 12 bases between.

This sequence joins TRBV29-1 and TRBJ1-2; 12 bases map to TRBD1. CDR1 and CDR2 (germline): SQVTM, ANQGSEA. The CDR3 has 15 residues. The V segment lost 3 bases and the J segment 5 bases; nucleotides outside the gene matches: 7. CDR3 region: CSVDPGQGAMYGYTF. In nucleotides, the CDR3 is TGCAGCGTTGATCCGGGACAGGGGGCGATGTATGGCTACACCTTC.

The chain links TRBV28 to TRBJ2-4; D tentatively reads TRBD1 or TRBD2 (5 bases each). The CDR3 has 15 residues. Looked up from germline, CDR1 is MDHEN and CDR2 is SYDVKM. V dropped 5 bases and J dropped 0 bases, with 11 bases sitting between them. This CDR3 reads CASSPLGVAKNIQYF. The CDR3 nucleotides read TGTGCCAGCAGTCCCCTGGGGGTAGCCAAAAACATTCAGTACTTC.

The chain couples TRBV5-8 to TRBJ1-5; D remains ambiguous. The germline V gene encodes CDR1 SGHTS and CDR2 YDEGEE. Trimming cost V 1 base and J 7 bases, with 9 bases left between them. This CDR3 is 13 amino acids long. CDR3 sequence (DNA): TGTGCCAGCAGCTTGTCAACGCGGCAGCCCCAGCATTTT. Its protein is CASSLSTRQPQHF.

This CDR3 reads CASSLGETGYLGQPQHF. The CDR3 coding sequence is TGTGCCAGCAGTCTCGGGGAGACAGGGTATCTTGGTCAGCCCCAGCATTTT. The chain uses TRBV7-9 and TRBJ1-5, with 7 bases identical to TRBD1. Germline CDR1 and CDR2: SEHNR and FQNEAQ (reference sequence). Trimming cost V 6 bases and J 6 bases; bases outside gene matches: 17. CDR3 size: 17 residues.

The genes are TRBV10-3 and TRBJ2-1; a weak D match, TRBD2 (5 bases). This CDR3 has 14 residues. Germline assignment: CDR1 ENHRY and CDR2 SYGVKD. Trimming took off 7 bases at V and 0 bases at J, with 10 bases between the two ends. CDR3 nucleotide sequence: TGTGCCATCACCACGGACTCCTCCTACAATGAGCAGTTCTTC. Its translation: CAITTDSSYNEQFF.

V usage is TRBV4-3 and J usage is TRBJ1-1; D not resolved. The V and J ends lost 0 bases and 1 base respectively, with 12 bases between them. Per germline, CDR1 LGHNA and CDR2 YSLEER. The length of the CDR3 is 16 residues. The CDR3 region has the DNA TGCGCCAGCAGCCAAGATTCGGCGTTCTGGAACACTGAAGCTTTCTTT. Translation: CASSQDSAFWNTEAFF.

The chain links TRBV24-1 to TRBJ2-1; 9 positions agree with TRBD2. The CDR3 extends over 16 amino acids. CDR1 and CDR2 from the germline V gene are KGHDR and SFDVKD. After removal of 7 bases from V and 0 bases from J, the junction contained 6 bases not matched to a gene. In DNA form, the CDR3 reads TGTGCCACCAGAAGCGGGAGGCTTAGCTCCTACAATGAGCAGTTCTTC. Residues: CATRSGRLSSYNEQFF.

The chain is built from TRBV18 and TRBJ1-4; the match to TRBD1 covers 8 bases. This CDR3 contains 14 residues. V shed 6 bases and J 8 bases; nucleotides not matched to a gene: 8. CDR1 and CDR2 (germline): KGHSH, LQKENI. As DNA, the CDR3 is TGTGCCAGCTCGCTGCAGGGGGCTGGGGAAAAACTGTTTTTT. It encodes CASSLQGAGEKLFF.